This T cell receptor beta chain came from a study of T cell changes during pregnancy in multiple sclerosis. V lost 4 bases, J lost 0 bases, and 13 bases lay in between. The germline V gene has CDR1 SGHRS and CDR2 YFSETQ. CDR3 length: 16 residues. Generated by immunoSEQ multiplex PCR, the TCRdb table keeps only in-frame clones and is missing some. The table lists about 52,000 clones, over 85% of them singletons, with about 0.37% in the top ten. As concerns this clone: This same CDR3 is encoded by further DNA sequences in the sample.

Sequenced here: CD4+ T cells from peripheral blood mononuclear cells, sampled before pregnancy. The TCR originated in a female donor with multiple sclerosis, enrolled in a pregnancy study. The V and J genes are TRBV5-1 and TRBJ2-2; TRBD2 might be the D (5 bases). The CDR3 reads CASSLTSGANTGELFF. CDR3 nucleotide sequence: TGCGCCAGCAGCCTAACTTCCGGGGCGAACACCGGGGAGCTGTTTTTT. Variable domain in full (rest from reference TRBV5-1 and TRBJ2-2): KAGVTQTPRYLIKTRGQQVTLSCSPISGHRSVSWYQQTPGQGLQFLFEYFSETQRNKGNFPGRFSGRQFSNSRSEMNVSTLELGDSALYLCASSLTSGANTGELFFGEGSRLTVL.